A selection of T cell receptor beta chains follows, all from one sample in a study of T cell repertoires in cytomegalovirus infection. TCRdb reanalysed the reads using MiXCR and keeps one entry per CDR3 protein. The sample lists fewer than 950,000 distinct CDR3 sequences, 30% to 35% seen once, with around 11% in the top ten. These receptors are not linked to any known antigen. The sequencing used cultured CD8+ T cells from PBMCs, collected from culture after CMV antigen stimulation. These TCRs come from a human donor in good health (CMV status not recorded). Some clones in this sample may be carry-over from other donors' samples. Both conserved end residues are part of each CDR3. Not every row has a clone size; where given, it reads once, few, many or a size class.

v_call,j_call,clone_size,cdr3_aa
TRBV6-5,TRBJ2-5,few,CASSYGAGAGETQYF
TRBV23-1,TRBJ1-5,few,CASRQLDNQPQHF
TRBV5-1,TRBJ2-2,NA,CASRGTGNAGELFF
TRBV27,TRBJ1-1,few,CASSQRGGQGWTEAFF
TRBV20-1,TRBJ1-1,NA,CSAPRWDRGVTEAFF
TRBV7-8,TRBJ1-1,few,CASSPRQGLGGTEAFF
TRBV6-2/TRBV6-3,TRBJ2-3,NA,CASVEGFLATSTDTQYF
TRBV5-4,TRBJ2-7,few,CASSPRTKFYEQYF
TRBV5-4,TRBJ1-1,few,CASRLEGTEAFF
TRBV19,TRBJ2-7,NA,CASSIALNDEQYF
TRBV7-9,TRBJ1-5,NA,CASSPGETGPNQPQHF
TRBV29-1,TRBJ2-5,NA,CSVSLAGQETQYF
TRBV6-1,TRBJ2-6,few,CASSTELQGTGANVLTF
TRBV2,TRBJ2-7,NA,CAAKGLEQYF
TRBV13,TRBJ2-3,NA,CAILSGGTDTQYF
TRBV6-1,TRBJ2-3,once,CASRPDYAGASGGRSTDTQYF
TRBV7-9,TRBJ1-2,many,CASSPDSNYGYTF
TRBV27,TRBJ1-2,few,CASSFAPVYGYTF
TRBV12-3/TRBV12-4,TRBJ1-1,few,CASSPLDSPTANTEAFF
TRBV2,TRBJ2-1,few,CASYREGDEQFF
TRBV7-6,TRBJ2-3,few,CASRRQTSGEGTDTQYF
TRBV18,TRBJ2-1,once,CASSPRLAGAYNEPFF
TRBV20-1,TRBJ2-1,NA,CSASPGRGGPLHNEQFF
TRBV2,TRBJ2-5,few,CASSDWREETQYF
TRBV27,TRBJ1-2,NA,CASSFSRTGNYGYTF
TRBV11-3,TRBJ1-2,NA,CASSLVQRRRFRWFYGYTF
TRBV12-3/TRBV12-4,TRBJ2-1,NA,CASSVLSGGDNEQFF
TRBV6-2/TRBV6-3,TRBJ2-1,NA,CASSWRRAGGPLDNEQFF